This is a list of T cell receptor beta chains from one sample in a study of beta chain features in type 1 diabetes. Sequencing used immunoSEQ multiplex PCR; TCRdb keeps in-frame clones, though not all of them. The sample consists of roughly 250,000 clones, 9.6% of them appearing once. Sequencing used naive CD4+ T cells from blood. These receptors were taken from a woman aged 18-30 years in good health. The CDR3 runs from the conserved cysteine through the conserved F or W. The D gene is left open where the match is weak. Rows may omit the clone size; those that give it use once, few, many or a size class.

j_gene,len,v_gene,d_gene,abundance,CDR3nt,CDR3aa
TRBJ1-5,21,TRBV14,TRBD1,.,TGTGCCAGCAGCCAAGTATGGAGACAGGGTCAAGGAGGATGGTACAATCAGCCCCAGCATTTT,CASSQVWRQGQGGWYNQPQHF
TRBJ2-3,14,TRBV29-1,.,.,TGCAGCGTTGAACTAGCGCCCCGCACAGATACGCAGTATTTT,CSVELAPRTDTQYF
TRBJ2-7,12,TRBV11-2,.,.,TGTGCCAGCAGCCGCGGGTCGTACGAGCAGTACTTC,CASSRGSYEQYF
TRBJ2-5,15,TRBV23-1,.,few,TGCGCCAGCAGTCAATCCGGCGGGGCAAGAAAGACCCAGTACTTC,CASSQSGGARKTQYF
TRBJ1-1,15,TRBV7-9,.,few,TGTGCCAGCAGCTTGACCCTGACAGGGAACACTGAAGCTTTCTTT,CASSLTLTGNTEAFF
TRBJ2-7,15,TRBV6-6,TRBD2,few,TGTGCCAGCAGTTACGTCGGCGGGAGCGGGTACGAGCAGTACTTC,CASSYVGGSGYEQYF
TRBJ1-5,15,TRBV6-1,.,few,TGTGCCAGCAGATGGGACCTCTCGGGGGGTCAGCCCCAGCATTTT,CASRWDLSGGQPQHF
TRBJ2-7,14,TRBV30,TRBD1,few,TGTGCCTGGAGCTCAGGACAGGGAGCCTACGAGCAGTACTTC,CAWSSGQGAYEQYF
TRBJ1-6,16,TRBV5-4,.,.,TGTGCCAGCAGGGCGGCGGGGGGAACGGCTAATTCACCCCTCCACTTT,CASRAAGGTANSPLHF
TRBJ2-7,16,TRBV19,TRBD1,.,TGTGCCAGTAGTATAGTTACCGGGACAGGGAACCACGAGCAGTACTTC,CASSIVTGTGNHEQYF
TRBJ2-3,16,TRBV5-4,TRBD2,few,TGTGCCAGCAGCTTGGATAGCGGGGGGGCAAGGGATACGCAGTATTTT,CASSLDSGGARDTQYF
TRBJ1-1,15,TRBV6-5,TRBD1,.,TGTGCCAGCAGCCGACAGGGGTGGGGGAACACTGAAGCTTTCTTT,CASSRQGWGNTEAFF
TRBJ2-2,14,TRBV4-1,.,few,TGCGCCAGCAGCCCAGCGCTAAACACCGGGGAGCTGTTTTTT,CASSPALNTGELFF
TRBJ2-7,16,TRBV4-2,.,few,TGTGCCAGCAGCCAAGATTTTCAACAGGATATTTACGAGCAGTACTTC,CASSQDFQQDIYEQYF
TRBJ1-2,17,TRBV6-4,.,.,TGTGCCAGCGCAGCCACTCCACAGGGATTTTGGAACTATGGCTACACCTTC,CASAATPQGFWNYGYTF
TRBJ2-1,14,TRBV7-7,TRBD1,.,TGTGCTAGCAGTTCCGGGACAGGGGTCAATGAGCAGTTCTTC,CASSSGTGVNEQFF
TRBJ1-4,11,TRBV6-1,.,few,TGTGCCAGCAGTGAATGGGGGGAACTGTTTTTT,CASSEWGELFF
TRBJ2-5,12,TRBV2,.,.,TGTGCCAGCAGCCCGGGCGGGGAGACCCAGTACTTC,CASSPGGETQYF
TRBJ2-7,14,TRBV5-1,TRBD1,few,TGCGCCAGCAGTAAAGACAGGGCCTCCTACGAGCAGTACTTC,CASSKDRASYEQYF
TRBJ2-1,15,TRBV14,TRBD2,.,TGTGCCAGCAGCCTTATAGCGGGTCCCTACAATGAGCAGTTCTTC,CASSLIAGPYNEQFF
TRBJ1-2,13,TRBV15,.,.,TGTGCCACCAGCAGAGATTGGGAGGGGGGCTACACCTTC,CATSRDWEGGYTF
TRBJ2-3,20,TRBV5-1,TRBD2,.,TGCGCCAGCAGCCCAAATAGCGGGGGGGTTTCCAGGGCTAGCACAGATACGCAGTATTTT,CASSPNSGGVSRASTDTQYF